This T cell receptor (beta chain) originates from a study of cytomegalovirus exposure and HLA in healthy donors. Study context: A prior analysis found roughly 100 million unique TCR beta sequences from some 190 million T cells.

Unmatched junction bases numbered 7, after V lost 5 bases and J lost 5 bases. The CDR3 loop spans 16 amino acids. Germline assignment: CDR1 SEHNR and CDR2 FQNEAQ (reference sequence). As to this clone: Its antigen is still unknown.

Study results and limitations: An analysis that was carried out later associated 16,951 TCR beta sequences with HLA alleles at 0.05 false discovery rate.

This PCR relied on a set of 60 Vbeta primers and 13 Jbeta primers. Profiling relied on immunoSEQ multiplex PCR, and the TCRdb table lists in-frame clones only, not all of them. The table records around 62,000 clones, roughly 80% of them present only once. Among the donors, all were healthy bone marrow donors. Unrecorded immune exposures were likely, despite nominal health at sampling. The source material was PBMCs. The chain uses TRBV7-9 and TRBJ2-4; 12 bases are a match to TRBD2. This sequence was found in a woman in her 30s in good health and CMV-seronegative. The CDR3 nucleotides read TGTGCCAGCAGCAGATGGACTAGCGGGGAGCAAAACATTCAGTACTTC. It translates to CASSRWTSGEQNIQYF. The full variable domain, in which reference TRBV7-9 and TRBJ2-4 provide the parts outside the CDR3, is DTGVSQNPRHKITKRGQNVTFRCDPISEHNRLYWYRQTLGQGPEFLTYFQNEAQLEKSRLLSDRFSAERPKGSFSTLEIQRTEQGDSAMYLCASSRWTSGEQNIQYFGAGTRLSVL.